A selection of T cell receptor beta chains follows, all from one sample in a study of post-analysis software for immune sequencing data. TCRdb re-derived calls from the PCR reads in MiXCR, one entry per CDR3 protein. The table includes about 820,000 distinct CDR3 sequences, 53% detected once. Material for sequencing was blood. These receptors were collected from a girl aged 10 to 17 with multiple sclerosis. The CDR3 runs from the conserved cysteine through the conserved F or W. The D gene is left open where the match is weak. Clone size is given for some rows only: seen once, a few or many times, or a class if the clone is expanded.

v_call: TRBV10-3; d_call: -; clone_size: -; j_call: TRBJ2-7; cdr3_aa: CAISESTVIPPAGEQYF; cdr3_nt: TGTGCCATCAGTGAGTCTACAGTGATTCCCCCGGCGGGGGAGCAGTACTTC
v_call: TRBV29-1; d_call: -; clone_size: -; j_call: TRBJ2-5; cdr3_aa: CSVRSNTQETQYF; cdr3_nt: TGCAGCGTTAGGTCAAACACTCAGGAGACCCAGTACTTC
v_call: TRBV10-3; d_call: TRBD2; clone_size: -; j_call: TRBJ2-1; cdr3_aa: CAISLAGGPNEQVF; cdr3_nt: TGTGCCATCAGTCTAGCGGGGGGGCCCAATGAGCAGGTCTTC
v_call: TRBV9; d_call: -; clone_size: -; j_call: TRBJ2-5; cdr3_aa: CASSVAFGGRETQYF; cdr3_nt: TGTGCCAGCAGCGTCGCTTTCGGGGGCAGGGAGACCCAGTACTTC
v_call: TRBV6-1; d_call: -; clone_size: -; j_call: TRBJ2-7; cdr3_aa: CARKGLAATYEQYF; cdr3_nt: TGTGCCAGAAAAGGGTTGGCGGCGACCTACGAGCAGTACTTC
v_call: TRBV5-1; d_call: -; clone_size: -; j_call: TRBJ2-3; cdr3_aa: CASSLGFSITDTQYF; cdr3_nt: TGCGCCAGCAGCTTGGGGTTTTCGATCACAGATACGCAGTATTTT
v_call: TRBV7-2; d_call: -; clone_size: few; j_call: TRBJ1-5; cdr3_aa: CASSLGGRSNQPQHF; cdr3_nt: TGTGCCAGCAGCTTAGGGGGGAGGAGCAATCAGCCCCAGCATTTT
v_call: TRBV6-5; d_call: -; clone_size: few; j_call: TRBJ1-2; cdr3_aa: CASSYDPGANYGYTF; cdr3_nt: TGTGCCAGCAGTTACGATCCGGGGGCTAACTATGGCTACACCTTC
v_call: TRBV5-1; d_call: -; clone_size: -; j_call: TRBJ2-3; cdr3_aa: CASSHPGDTQYF; cdr3_nt: TGCGCCAGCAGTCATCCAGGGGATACGCAGTATTTT
v_call: TRBV5-1; d_call: TRBD2; clone_size: few; j_call: TRBJ2-3; cdr3_aa: CASSPGLAGAYTQYF; cdr3_nt: TGCGCCAGCAGCCCGGGACTAGCGGGGGCGTATACGCAGTATTTT
v_call: TRBV29-1; d_call: TRBD1; clone_size: -; j_call: TRBJ1-2; cdr3_aa: CSVDQGQNYGYTF; cdr3_nt: TGCAGCGTTGATCAGGGACAGAATTATGGCTACACCTTC
v_call: TRBV7-3; d_call: TRBD2; clone_size: -; j_call: TRBJ2-3; cdr3_aa: CASSLGTSGGSDTQYF; cdr3_nt: TGTGCCAGCAGCTTAGGGACTAGCGGGGGTTCAGATACGCAGTATTTT
v_call: TRBV28; d_call: -; clone_size: -; j_call: TRBJ2-5; cdr3_aa: CASSLAGLGSSKETQYF; cdr3_nt: TGTGCCAGCAGTTTAGCCGGGTTAGGATCGTCCAAAGAGACCCAGTACTTC
v_call: TRBV2; d_call: -; clone_size: few; j_call: TRBJ1-2; cdr3_aa: CASNPAGFDYGYTF; cdr3_nt: TGTGCCAGCAACCCGGCAGGGTTTGACTATGGCTACACCTTC